Presented here are 5 T cell receptor beta chains from one specimen sequenced in a study of blood T cells in healthy people across ages. Next came a second PCR, run for roughly 6 to 11 cycles, which used a sample-barcoded 5' primer along with a J-beta primer mix. MiXCR, run by TCRdb on the 5' RACE reads, gives a single entry per CDR3 protein. The sample records 1,300,000 or so distinct CDR3 sequences, 55% to 75% being singletons. The sample consisted of blood. Source of these receptors: a man between 18 and 35 years old in good health.

This chain links TRBV2 with TRBJ1-2; 8 nucleotides match TRBD1. Losses at the gene ends were 1 base for V and 4 bases for J; bases not matched to a gene: 5. The CDR3 contains 15 residues. Germline V gives CDR1 SNHLY, CDR2 FYNNEI. The CDR3 DNA reads TGTGCCAGCAGTGAAGACCCGGGACAGGTCTATGGCTACACCTTC. Translating it yields CASSEDPGQVYGYTF.

This rearrangement joins TRBV5-1 to TRBJ1-5, with 9 bases identical to TRBD1. Germline CDR1 SGHRS, CDR2 YFSETQ. This CDR3 comprises 16 residues. The J segment lost 1 base and the V segment lost 0 bases, leaving 2 bases of the junction unmatched. DNA of the CDR3: TGCGCCAGCAGCTTGGGGACAGGGGCGAGCAATCAGCCCCAGCATTTT. It specifies CASSLGTGASNQPQHF.

The chain recombines TRBV6-2 or TRBV6-3 with TRBJ1-3; D gene ambiguous. There are 15 residues in the CDR3. Deletions cut 2 bases from V and 2 bases from J, with 10 bases between. Germline CDR1 reads MNHEY; CDR2 reads SVGEGT. CDR3 nucleotides: TGTGCCAGCAGTTACAGCAGGAGCGCTGGAAACACCATATATTTT. This gives the protein CASSYSRSAGNTIYF.

A few counts support this clonotype. The rearrangement uses TRBV4-1 and TRBJ2-7; tentative D call: TRBD2 (5 bases). V lost 0 bases, J lost 6 bases, and 9 bases lay in between. The CDR3 is 13 amino acids. Germline CDR1 reads MGHRA; CDR2 reads YSYEKL. In nucleotides, the CDR3 is TGCGCCAGCAGCCAAGAGCGGGTTAGCGAGCAGTACTTC. Translated, it gives CASSQERVSEQYF.

This chain uses TRBV5-1 with TRBJ2-2; TRBD2 matches at 11 bases. V trimming: 4 bases; J trimming: 4 bases; junction bases outside the gene matches: 6. Germline assignment: CDR1 SGHRS and CDR2 YFSETQ. The CDR3 is 16 residues long. The chain's CDR3 is CASSPTSGSITGELFF. The CDR3 DNA follows: TGCGCCAGCAGCCCTACTAGCGGGAGCATCACCGGGGAGCTGTTTTTT.